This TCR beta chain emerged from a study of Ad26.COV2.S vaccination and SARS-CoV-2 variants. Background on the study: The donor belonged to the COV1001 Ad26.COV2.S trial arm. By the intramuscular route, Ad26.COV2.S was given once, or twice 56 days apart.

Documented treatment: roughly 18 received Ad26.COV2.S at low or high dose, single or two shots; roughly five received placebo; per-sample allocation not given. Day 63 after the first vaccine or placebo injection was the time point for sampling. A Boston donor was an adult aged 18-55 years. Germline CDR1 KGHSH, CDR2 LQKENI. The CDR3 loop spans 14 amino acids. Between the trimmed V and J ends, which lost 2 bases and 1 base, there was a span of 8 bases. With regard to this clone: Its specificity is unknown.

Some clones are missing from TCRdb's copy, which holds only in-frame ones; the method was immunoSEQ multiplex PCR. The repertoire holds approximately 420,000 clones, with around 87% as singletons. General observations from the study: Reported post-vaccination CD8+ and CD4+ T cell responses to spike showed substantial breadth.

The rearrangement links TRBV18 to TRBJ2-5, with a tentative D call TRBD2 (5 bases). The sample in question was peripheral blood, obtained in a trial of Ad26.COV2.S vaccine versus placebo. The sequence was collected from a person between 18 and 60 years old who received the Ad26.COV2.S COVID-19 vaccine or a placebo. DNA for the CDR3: TGTGCCAGCTCACCAAGCGGCAGCCAAGAGACCCAGTACTTC. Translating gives CASSPSGSQETQYF.